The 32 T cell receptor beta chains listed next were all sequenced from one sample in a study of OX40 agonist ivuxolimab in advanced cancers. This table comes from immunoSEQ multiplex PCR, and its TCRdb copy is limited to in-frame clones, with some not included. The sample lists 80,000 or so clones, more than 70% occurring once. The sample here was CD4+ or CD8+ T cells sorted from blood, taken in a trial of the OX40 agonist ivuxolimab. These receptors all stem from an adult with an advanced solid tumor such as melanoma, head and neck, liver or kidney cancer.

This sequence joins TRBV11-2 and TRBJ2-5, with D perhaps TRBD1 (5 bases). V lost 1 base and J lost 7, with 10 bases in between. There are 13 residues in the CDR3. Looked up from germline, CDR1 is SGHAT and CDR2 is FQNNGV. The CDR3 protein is CASSLALQGTQYF. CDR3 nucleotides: TGTGCCAGCAGCTTAGCGCTCCAGGGGACCCAGTACTTC.

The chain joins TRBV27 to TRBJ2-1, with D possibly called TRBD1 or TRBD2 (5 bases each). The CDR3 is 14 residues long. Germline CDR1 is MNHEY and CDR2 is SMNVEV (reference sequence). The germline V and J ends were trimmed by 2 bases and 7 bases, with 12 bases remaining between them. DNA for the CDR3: TGTGCCAGCAGTTTAGGGGACCGAAGGAATGAGCAGTTCTTC. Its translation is CASSLGDRRNEQFF.

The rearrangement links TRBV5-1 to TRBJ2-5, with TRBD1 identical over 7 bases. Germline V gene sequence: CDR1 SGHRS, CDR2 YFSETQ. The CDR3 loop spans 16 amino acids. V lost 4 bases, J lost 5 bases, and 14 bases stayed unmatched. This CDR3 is CASSPSNRGRGETQYF. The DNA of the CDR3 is TGCGCCAGCAGCCCCTCTAACAGGGGCCGTGGGGAGACCCAGTACTTC.

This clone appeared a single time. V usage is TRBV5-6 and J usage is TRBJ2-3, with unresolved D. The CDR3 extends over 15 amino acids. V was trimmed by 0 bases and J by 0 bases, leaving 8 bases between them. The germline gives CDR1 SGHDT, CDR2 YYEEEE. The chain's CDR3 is CASSLAGQSTDTQYF. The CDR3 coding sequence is TGTGCCAGCAGCTTGGCCGGGCAGAGCACAGATACGCAGTATTTT.

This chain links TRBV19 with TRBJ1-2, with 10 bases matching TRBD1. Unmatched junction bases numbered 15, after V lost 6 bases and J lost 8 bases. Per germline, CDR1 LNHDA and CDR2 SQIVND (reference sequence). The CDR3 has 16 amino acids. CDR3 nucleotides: TGTGCCAGTAGCCGTGGACGGACAGGGGGTTTGCGGGGCTACACCTTC. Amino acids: CASSRGRTGGLRGYTF.

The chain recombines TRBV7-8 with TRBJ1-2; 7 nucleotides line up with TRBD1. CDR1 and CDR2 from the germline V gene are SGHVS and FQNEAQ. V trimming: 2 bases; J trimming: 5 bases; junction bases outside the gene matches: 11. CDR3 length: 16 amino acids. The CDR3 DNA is TGTGCCAGCAGCTTATACCTAACAGGGGCAAATTATGGCTACACCTTC. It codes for CASSLYLTGANYGYTF.

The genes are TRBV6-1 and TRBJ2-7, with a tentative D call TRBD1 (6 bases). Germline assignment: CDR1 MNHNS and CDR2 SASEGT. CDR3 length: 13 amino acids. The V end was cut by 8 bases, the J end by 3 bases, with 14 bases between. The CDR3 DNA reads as TGTGCCAGCCTTGCGCTAGGGGGCTACGAGCAGTACTTC. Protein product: CASLALGGYEQYF.

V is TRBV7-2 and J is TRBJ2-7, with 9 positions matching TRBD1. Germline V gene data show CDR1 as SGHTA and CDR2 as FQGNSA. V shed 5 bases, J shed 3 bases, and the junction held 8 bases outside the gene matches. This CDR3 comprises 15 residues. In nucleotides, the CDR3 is TGTGCCAGCAGCCTACGGGACAGGGCAAACTACGAGCAGTACTTC. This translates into CASSLRDRANYEQYF.

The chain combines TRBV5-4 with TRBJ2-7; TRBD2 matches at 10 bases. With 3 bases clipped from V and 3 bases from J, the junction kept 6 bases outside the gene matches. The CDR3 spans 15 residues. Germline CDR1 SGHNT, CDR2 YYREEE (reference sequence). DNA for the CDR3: TGTGCCAGCAGCTCACCCCTAGCGGGAGTCTACGAGCAGTACTTC. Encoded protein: CASSSPLAGVYEQYF.

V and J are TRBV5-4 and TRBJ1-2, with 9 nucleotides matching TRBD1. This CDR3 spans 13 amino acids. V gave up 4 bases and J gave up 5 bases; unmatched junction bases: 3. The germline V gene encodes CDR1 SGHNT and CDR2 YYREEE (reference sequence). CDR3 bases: TGTGCCAGCAGCGTGGACAGGGGATATGGCTACACCTTC. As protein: CASSVDRGYGYTF. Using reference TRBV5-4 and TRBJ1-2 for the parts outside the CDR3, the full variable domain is ETGVTQSPTHLIKTRGQQVTLRCSSQSGHNTVSWYQQALGQGPQFIFQYYREEENGRGNFPPRFSGLQFPNYSSELNVNALELDDSALYLCASSVDRGYGYTFGSGTRLTVV.

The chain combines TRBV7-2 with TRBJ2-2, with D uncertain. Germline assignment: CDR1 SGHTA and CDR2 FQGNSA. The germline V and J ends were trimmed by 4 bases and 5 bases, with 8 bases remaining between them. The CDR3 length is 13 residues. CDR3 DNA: TGTGCCAGCAGCTACGCATGGACCGGGGAGCTGTTTTTT. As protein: CASSYAWTGELFF.

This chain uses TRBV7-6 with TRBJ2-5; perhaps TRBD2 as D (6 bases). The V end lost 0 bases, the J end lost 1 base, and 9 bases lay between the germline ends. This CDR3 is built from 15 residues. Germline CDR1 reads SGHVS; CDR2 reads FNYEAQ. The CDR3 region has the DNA TGTGCCAGCAGCTTAGCGCTGGGGGGCCAAGAGACCCAGTACTTC. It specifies CASSLALGGQETQYF. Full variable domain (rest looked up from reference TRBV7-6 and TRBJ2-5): GAGVSQSPRYKVTKRGQDVALRCDPISGHVSLYWYRQALGQGPEFLTYFNYEAQQDKSGLPNDRFSAERPEGSISTLTIQRTEQRDSAMYRCASSLALGGQETQYFGPGTRLLVL.

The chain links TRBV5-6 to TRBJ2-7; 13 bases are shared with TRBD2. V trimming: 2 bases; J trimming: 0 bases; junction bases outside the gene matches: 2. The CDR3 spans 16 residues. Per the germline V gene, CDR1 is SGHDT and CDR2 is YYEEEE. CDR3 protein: CASSLRTSGSSYEQYF. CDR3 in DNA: TGTGCCAGCAGCTTAAGGACTAGCGGGAGCTCCTACGAGCAGTACTTC.

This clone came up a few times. The chain's CDR3 is CASSVAHGAGNTIYF. CDR3 DNA: TGTGCCAGCAGCGTAGCGCATGGAGCAGGAAACACCATATATTTT. This rearrangement joins TRBV9 to TRBJ1-3, with D uncertain. Trimming took 0 bases from V and 4 from J, leaving 11 bases between them. Germline lookup yields CDR1 SGDLS and CDR2 YYNGEE. This CDR3 has 15 amino acids.

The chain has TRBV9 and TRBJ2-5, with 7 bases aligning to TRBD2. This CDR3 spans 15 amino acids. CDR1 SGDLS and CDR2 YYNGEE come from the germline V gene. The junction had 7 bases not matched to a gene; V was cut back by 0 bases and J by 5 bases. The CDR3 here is CASSVGLGRRETQYF. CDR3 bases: TGTGCCAGCAGCGTAGGGCTCGGGAGGCGGGAGACCCAGTACTTC.

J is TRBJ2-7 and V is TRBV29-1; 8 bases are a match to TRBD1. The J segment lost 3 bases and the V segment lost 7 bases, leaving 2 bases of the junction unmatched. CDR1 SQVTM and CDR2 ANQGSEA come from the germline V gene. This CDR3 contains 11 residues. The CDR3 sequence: CSGGTGYEQYF. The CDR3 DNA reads TGCAGCGGGGGGACAGGCTACGAGCAGTACTTC.

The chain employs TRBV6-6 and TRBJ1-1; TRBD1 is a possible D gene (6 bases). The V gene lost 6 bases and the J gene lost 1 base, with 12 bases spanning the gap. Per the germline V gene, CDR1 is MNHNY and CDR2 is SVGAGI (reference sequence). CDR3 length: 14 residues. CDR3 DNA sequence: TGTGCCAGCAGGAGCAGGGGACAGAACACTGAAGCTTTCTTT. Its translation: CASRSRGQNTEAFF.

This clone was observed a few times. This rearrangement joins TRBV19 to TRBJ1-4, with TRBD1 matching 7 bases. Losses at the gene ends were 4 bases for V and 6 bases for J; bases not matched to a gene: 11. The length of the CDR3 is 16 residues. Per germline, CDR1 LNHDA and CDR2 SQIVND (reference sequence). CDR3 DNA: TGTGCCAGTAGTACACGTCCTGGGACAGCTTATGAAAAACTGTTTTTT. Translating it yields CASSTRPGTAYEKLFF.

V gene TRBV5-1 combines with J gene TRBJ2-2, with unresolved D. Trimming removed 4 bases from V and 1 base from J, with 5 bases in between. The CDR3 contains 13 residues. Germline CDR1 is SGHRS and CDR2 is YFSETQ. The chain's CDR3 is CASSAGNTGELFF. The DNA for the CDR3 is TGCGCCAGCAGCGCAGGGAACACCGGGGAGCTGTTTTTT.

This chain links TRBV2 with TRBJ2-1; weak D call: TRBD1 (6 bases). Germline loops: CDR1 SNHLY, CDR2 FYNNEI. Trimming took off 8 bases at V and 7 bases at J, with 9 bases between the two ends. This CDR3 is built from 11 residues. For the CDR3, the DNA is TGTGCCAGCGGAACAGGGAATGAGCAGTTCTTC. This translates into CASGTGNEQFF. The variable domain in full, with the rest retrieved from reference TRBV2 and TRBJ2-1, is EPEVTQTPSHQVTQMGQEVILRCVPISNHLYFYWYRQILGQKVEFLVSFYNNEISEKSEIFDDQFSVERPDGSNFTLKIRSTKLEDSAMYFCASGTGNEQFFGPGTRLTVL.

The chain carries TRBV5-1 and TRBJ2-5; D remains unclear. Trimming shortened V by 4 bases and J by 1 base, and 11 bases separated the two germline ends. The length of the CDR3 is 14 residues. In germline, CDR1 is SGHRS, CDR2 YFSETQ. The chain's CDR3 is CASSPPHPQETQYF. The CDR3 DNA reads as TGCGCCAGCAGCCCCCCTCACCCCCAAGAGACCCAGTACTTC.

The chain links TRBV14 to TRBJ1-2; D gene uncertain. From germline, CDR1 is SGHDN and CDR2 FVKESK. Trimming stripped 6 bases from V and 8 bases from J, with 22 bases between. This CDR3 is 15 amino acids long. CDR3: CASSTLGPSLRGYTF. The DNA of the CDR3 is TGTGCCAGCAGTACATTGGGCCCCAGCCTCAGGGGCTACACCTTC.

The CDR3 spells CASSVAAGHYEQYF. The CDR3 DNA sequence: TGTGCCAGCAGCGTAGCGGCGGGCCATTACGAGCAGTACTTC. V gene TRBV9 combines with J gene TRBJ2-7; a weak D match, TRBD2 (5 bases). Germline V CDR1 and CDR2: SGDLS, YYNGEE. Trimming left V 0 bases short and J 4 bases short, with 11 bases between. This CDR3 contains 14 residues.

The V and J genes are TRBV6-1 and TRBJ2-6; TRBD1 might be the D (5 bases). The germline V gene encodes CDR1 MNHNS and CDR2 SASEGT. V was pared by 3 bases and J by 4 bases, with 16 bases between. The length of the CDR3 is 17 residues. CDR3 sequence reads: CASSDAGFPWGANVLTF. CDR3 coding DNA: TGTGCCAGCAGTGACGCAGGGTTTCCGTGGGGGGCCAACGTCCTGACTTTC.

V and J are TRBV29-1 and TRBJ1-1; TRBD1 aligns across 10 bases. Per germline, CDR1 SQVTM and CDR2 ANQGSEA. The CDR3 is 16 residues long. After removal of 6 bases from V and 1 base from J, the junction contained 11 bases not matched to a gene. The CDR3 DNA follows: TGCAGCGTGGAGGAGGTGACAGGGGGCCCGAACACTGAAGCTTTCTTT. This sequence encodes CSVEEVTGGPNTEAFF.

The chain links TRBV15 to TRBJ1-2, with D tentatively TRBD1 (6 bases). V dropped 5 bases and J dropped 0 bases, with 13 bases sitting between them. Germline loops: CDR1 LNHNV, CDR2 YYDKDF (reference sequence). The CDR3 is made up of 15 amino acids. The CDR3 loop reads CATSLRGGSNYGYTF. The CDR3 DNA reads TGTGCCACCAGCTTGAGGGGGGGGTCTAACTATGGCTACACCTTC.

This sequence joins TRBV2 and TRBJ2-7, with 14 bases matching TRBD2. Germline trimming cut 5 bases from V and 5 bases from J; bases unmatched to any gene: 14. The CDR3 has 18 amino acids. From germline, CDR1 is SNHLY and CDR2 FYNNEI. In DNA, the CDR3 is TGTGCCAGCAGTTTACCGGGACTAGCGGGAGTATCTTCCCACGAGCAGTACTTC. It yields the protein CASSLPGLAGVSSHEQYF.

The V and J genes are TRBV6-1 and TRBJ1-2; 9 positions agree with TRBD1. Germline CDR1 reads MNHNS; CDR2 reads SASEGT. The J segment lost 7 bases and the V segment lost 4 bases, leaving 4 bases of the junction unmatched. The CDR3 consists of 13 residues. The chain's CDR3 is CASSATGGGGYTF. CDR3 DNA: TGTGCCAGCAGTGCCACAGGGGGCGGTGGCTACACCTTC.

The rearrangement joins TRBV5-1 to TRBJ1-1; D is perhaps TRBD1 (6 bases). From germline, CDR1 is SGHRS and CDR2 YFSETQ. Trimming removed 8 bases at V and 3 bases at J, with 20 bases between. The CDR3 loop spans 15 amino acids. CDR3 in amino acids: CASRGRGGRDTEAFF. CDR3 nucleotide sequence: TGCGCCAGTCGCGGGCGAGGGGGACGGGACACTGAAGCTTTCTTT.

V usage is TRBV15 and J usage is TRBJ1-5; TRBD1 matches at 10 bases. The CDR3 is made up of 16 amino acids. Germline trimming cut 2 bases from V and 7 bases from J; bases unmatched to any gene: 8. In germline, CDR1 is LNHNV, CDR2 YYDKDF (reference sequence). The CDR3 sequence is CATSRPDRGLQQPQHF. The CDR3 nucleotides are TGTGCCACCAGCAGACCCGACAGGGGGCTGCAGCAGCCCCAGCATTTT.

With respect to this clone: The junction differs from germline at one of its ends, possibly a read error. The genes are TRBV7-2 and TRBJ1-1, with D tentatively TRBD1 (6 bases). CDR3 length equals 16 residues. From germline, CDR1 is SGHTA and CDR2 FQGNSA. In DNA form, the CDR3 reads TGTGCCAGCAGTTTAGGGGGGTCAGGGCGGAGGACTGAAGCTTTCTTT. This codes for CASSLGGSGRRTEAFF. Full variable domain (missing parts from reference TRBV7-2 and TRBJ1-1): GAGVSQSPSNKVTEKGKDVELRCDPISGHTALYWYRQSLGQGLEFLIYFQGNSAPDKSGLPSDRFSAERTGGSVSTLTIQRTQQEDSAVYLCASSLGGSGRRTEAFFGQGTRLTVV.

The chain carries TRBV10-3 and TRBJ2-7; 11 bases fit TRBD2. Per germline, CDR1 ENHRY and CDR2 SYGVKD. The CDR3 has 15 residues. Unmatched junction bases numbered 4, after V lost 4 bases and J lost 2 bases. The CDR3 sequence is CAISGGTSGTYEQYF. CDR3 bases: TGTGCCATCAGTGGGGGGACTAGCGGAACCTACGAGCAGTACTTC.